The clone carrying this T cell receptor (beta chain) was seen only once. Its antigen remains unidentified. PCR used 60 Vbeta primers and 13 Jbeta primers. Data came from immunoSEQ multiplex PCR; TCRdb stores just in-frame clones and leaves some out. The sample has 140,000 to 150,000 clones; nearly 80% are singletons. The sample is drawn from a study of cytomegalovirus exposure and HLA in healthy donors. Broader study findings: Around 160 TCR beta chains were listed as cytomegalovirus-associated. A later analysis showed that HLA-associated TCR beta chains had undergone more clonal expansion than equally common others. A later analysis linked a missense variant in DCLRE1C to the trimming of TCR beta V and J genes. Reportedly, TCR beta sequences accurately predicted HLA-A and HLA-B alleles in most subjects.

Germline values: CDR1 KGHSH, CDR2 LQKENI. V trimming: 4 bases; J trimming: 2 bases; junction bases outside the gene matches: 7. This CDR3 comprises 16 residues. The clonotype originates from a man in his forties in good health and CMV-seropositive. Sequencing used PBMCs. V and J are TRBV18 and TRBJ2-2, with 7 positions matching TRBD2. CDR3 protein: CASSRSASGNTGELFF. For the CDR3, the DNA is TGTGCCAGCTCACGATCCGCTAGCGGCAACACCGGGGAGCTGTTTTTT. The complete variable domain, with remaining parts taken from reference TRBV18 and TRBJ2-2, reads NAGVMQNPRHLVRRRGQEARLRCSPMKGHSHVYWYRQLPEEGLKFMVYLQKENIIDESGMPKERFSAEFPKEGPSILRIQQVVRGDSAAYFCASSRSASGNTGELFFGEGSRLTVL.